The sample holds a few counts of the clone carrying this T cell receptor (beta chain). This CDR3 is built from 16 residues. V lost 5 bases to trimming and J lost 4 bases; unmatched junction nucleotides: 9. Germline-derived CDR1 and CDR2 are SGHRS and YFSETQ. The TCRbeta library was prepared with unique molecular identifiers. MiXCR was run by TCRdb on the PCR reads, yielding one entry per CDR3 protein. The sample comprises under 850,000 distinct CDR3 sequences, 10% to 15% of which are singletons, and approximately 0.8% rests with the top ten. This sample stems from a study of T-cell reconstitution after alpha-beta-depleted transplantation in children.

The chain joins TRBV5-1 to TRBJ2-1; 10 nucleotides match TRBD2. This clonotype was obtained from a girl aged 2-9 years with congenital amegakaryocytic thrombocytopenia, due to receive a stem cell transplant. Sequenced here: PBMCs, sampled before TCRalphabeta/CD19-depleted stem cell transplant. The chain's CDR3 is CASRSPSGSGYNEQFF. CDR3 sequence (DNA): TGCGCCAGCAGATCCCCTAGCGGGAGTGGGTACAATGAGCAGTTCTTC.